This T cell receptor beta chain was recovered during a study of cytomegalovirus exposure and HLA in healthy donors. The wider study: The same platform was used for the 130 or so validation repertoires as for the roughly 670 first-cohort repertoires, as reported in a later analysis. General study results and limits: The authors listed 150 to 200 TCR beta chains as cytomegalovirus-associated. The TCR clusters that emerged in the first cohort tended, a later analysis found, to co-occur in the 110 or so validation repertoires.

Repertoires were generated with immunoSEQ multiplex PCR, while TCRdb's copy carries only in-frame clones and drops some. This table holds about 330,000 clones, roughly 85% found once. A note on this clone: The antigen remains undetermined.

The TCR sequence derives from a woman aged 18 to 35 in good health and CMV-seronegative. The sequencing sample was made of PBMCs.

The chain's CDR3 is CARGAESGNTEAFF. In nucleotides, the CDR3 is TGTGCCAGGGGGGCAGAATCGGGTAACACTGAAGCTTTCTTT. This chain joins TRBV2 and TRBJ1-1, with TRBD1 as a possible D gene (6 bases). This CDR3 has 14 amino acids. CDR1 is SNHLY, CDR2 FYNNEI, per germline. Trimming cost V 9 bases and J 2 bases, with 16 bases left between them.